Following are 32 T cell receptor beta chains from one sample sequenced in a study of cytomegalovirus exposure and HLA in healthy donors. Sequenced by immunoSEQ multiplex PCR; TCRdb stores in-frame clones only, minus some. The data hold under 200,000 clones, with roughly nine tenths observed a single time. The sequencing sample was made of PBMCs. Source of these receptors: a woman in her 30s in good health and CMV-seronegative.

This chain links TRBV19 with TRBJ2-7, with D perhaps matching TRBD2 (6 bases). The CDR3 has 13 amino acids. The ends were cut back, 3 bases at V and 9 bases at J, with 15 bases in the middle. Looked up from germline, CDR1 is LNHDA and CDR2 is SQIVND (reference sequence). The CDR3 nucleotides read TGTGCCAGTAGTATGCATCAGGGAGGAGGGCAGTACTTC. Amino acids: CASSMHQGGGQYF.

The genes are TRBV6-4 and TRBJ1-5; D is undetermined. This CDR3 contains 13 residues. The V and J ends lost 4 bases and 7 bases respectively, with 11 bases between them. Germline V gives CDR1 MRHNA, CDR2 SNTAGT. The CDR3 region has the DNA TGTGCCAGCAGTGCGGAGGTCGGGCAGCCCCAGCATTTT. Its protein is CASSAEVGQPQHF.

The CDR3 nucleotides read TGCGCCAGCAGCCAAGATGCAGCGGGGGGCCTCAGTGAGCAGTTCTTC. Translated, it gives CASSQDAAGGLSEQFF. This rearrangement joins TRBV4-3 to TRBJ2-1, with TRBD2 matching 9 bases. Germline lookup yields CDR1 LGHNA and CDR2 YSLEER. The CDR3 covers 16 residues. The ends lost 0 bases at V and 9 bases at J; junction bases unmatched: 9.

The genes are TRBV6-1 and TRBJ2-1, with 7 bases matching TRBD1. Germline-derived CDR1 and CDR2 are MNHNS and SASEGT. V trimming: 0 bases; J trimming: 4 bases; junction bases outside the gene matches: 6. The CDR3 covers 16 residues. The CDR3 sequence is CASSEAPGQTYNEQFF. DNA for the CDR3: TGTGCCAGCAGTGAAGCTCCGGGACAGACTTACAATGAGCAGTTCTTC.

This chain uses TRBV27 with TRBJ1-2; D gene ambiguous. The V end lost 0 bases, the J end lost 4 bases, and 15 bases lay between the germline ends. From germline, CDR1 is MNHEY and CDR2 SMNVEV (reference sequence). CDR3 length: 16 residues. This chain's CDR3 is CASSLSARSRPYGYTF. CDR3 coding DNA: TGTGCCAGCAGTTTATCCGCGCGGTCGCGCCCCTATGGCTACACCTTC.

This chain uses TRBV7-9 with TRBJ1-2; D gene uncertain. The V end lost 3 bases, the J end lost 2 bases, and 10 bases lay between the germline ends. The CDR3 covers 14 residues. CDR1 and CDR2 (germline): SEHNR, FQNEAQ (reference sequence). The CDR3 DNA reads TGTGCCAGCAGCTTTGGTGTGGGGAACTATGGCTACACCTTC. Its translation is CASSFGVGNYGYTF.

This clone was recorded once. V and J are TRBV19 and TRBJ1-2, with 7 positions matching TRBD1. V was pared by 6 bases and J by 4 bases, with 11 bases of the junction left unmatched. The CDR3 has 15 residues. CDR1 is LNHDA and CDR2 is SQIVND in the germline V gene (reference sequence). CDR3 protein: CASRRTRGQSYGYTF. CDR3 sequence (DNA): TGTGCCAGTAGACGGACCAGGGGACAGAGCTATGGCTACACCTTC. The full variable domain, with the rest looked up from reference TRBV19 and TRBJ1-2, is DGGITQSPKYLFRKEGQNVTLSCEQNLNHDAMYWYRQDPGQGLRLIYYSQIVNDFQKGDIAEGYSVSREKKESFPLTVTSAQKNPTAFYLCASRRTRGQSYGYTFGSGTRLTVV.

J is TRBJ1-5 and V is TRBV15; D gene uncertain. Trimming left V 5 bases short and J 7 bases short, with 12 bases between. Per the germline V gene, CDR1 is LNHNV and CDR2 is YYDKDF (reference sequence). The CDR3 runs to 13 residues. The CDR3 region has the DNA TGTGCCACCAGCGTATCCACAGCACAGCCCCAGCATTTT. Translated, it gives CATSVSTAQPQHF. Variable domain in full (rest from reference TRBV15 and TRBJ1-5): DAMVIQNPRYQVTQFGKPVTLSCSQTLNHNVMYWYQQKSSQAPKLLFHYYDKDFNNEADTPDNFQSRRPNTSFCFLDIRSPGLGDTAMYLCATSVSTAQPQHFGDGTRLSIL.

This clone was picked up one time. The chain recombines TRBV28 with TRBJ2-1; D gene unclear. CDR3 size: 16 residues. V was cut by 6 bases and J by 0 bases, with 15 bases left in between. Germline CDR1 is MDHEN and CDR2 is SYDVKM. The CDR3 here is CASSSRLRRSYNEQFF. For the CDR3, the DNA is TGTGCCAGCAGCAGCCGTTTGCGTCGCTCCTACAATGAGCAGTTCTTC.

The genes are TRBV6-5 and TRBJ1-5, with TRBD1 as a possible D gene (5 bases). Germline V lookup: CDR1 MNHEY, CDR2 SVGAGI. This CDR3 region has 14 residues. V was shortened by 2 bases and J by 1 base, with 6 bases between the two germline ends. CDR3 sequence: CASSYRQSNQPQHF. The CDR3 DNA reads as TGTGCCAGCAGTTACCGACAGAGCAATCAGCCCCAGCATTTT.

The rearrangement links TRBV7-8 to TRBJ2-5, with TRBD2 identical over 8 bases. Germline-derived CDR1 and CDR2 are SGHVS and FQNEAQ. V dropped 5 bases and J dropped 5; count of bases not matched to a gene: 10. The CDR3 runs 15 residues. CDR3 nucleotide sequence: TGTGCCAGCAGCATGCCCGGGACTAGTTGGGAGACCCAGTACTTC. This codes for CASSMPGTSWETQYF.

The V gene is TRBV6-5, the J gene TRBJ2-4; possible D gene TRBD1, 6 bases. V shed 2 bases and J shed 0 bases, with 11 bases lying between them. Per the germline V gene, CDR1 is MNHEY and CDR2 is SVGAGI. CDR3 length: 16 amino acids. CDR3 DNA sequence: TGTGCCAGCAGTTACCGGGACACCCTAGCCAAAAACATTCAGTACTTC. This translates into CASSYRDTLAKNIQYF.

The chain joins TRBV19 to TRBJ1-2; TRBD1 agrees at 7 bases. The V gene end was trimmed by 5 bases and the J gene end by 4 bases; junction bases not matched to a gene: 10. This CDR3 has 15 residues. Germline-derived CDR1 and CDR2 are LNHDA and SQIVND (reference sequence). DNA of the CDR3: TGTGCCAGTAGTGCACGACAGGGAGGAGGCTATGGCTACACCTTC. Translated: CASSARQGGGYGYTF.

The chain employs TRBV6-5 and TRBJ1-1; 11 nucleotides line up with TRBD1. This CDR3 comprises 15 residues. Germline V gene lookup returns CDR1 MNHEY and CDR2 SVGAGI. The V gene end was trimmed by 4 bases and the J gene end by 1 base; junction bases not matched to a gene: 2. The CDR3 reads CASSSDRGPNTEAFF. As DNA, the CDR3 is TGTGCCAGCAGTTCGGACAGGGGGCCGAACACTGAAGCTTTCTTT.

The chain has TRBV15 and TRBJ1-2, with 8 nucleotides matching TRBD1. The CDR3 is made up of 16 amino acids. V lost 3 bases to trimming and J lost 0 bases; unmatched junction nucleotides: 6. The germline CDR1 and CDR2 sequences are LNHNV and YYDKDF (reference sequence). DNA of the CDR3: TGTGCCACCAGCAGGGGGACAGGCTTAGCTAACTATGGCTACACCTTC. Translated, it gives CATSRGTGLANYGYTF. Complete variable domain (other parts from reference TRBV15 and TRBJ1-2): DAMVIQNPRYQVTQFGKPVTLSCSQTLNHNVMYWYQQKSSQAPKLLFHYYDKDFNNEADTPDNFQSRRPNTSFCFLDIRSPGLGDTAMYLCATSRGTGLANYGYTFGSGTRLTVV.

V usage is TRBV28 and J usage is TRBJ2-1; D is undetermined. The V gene's germline CDR1 is MDHEN and CDR2 SYDVKM. The CDR3 contains 12 residues. V lost 4 bases and J 9 bases, leaving 10 bases between the germline ends. CDR3 region: CASSSTSGEQFF. CDR3 coding DNA: TGTGCCAGCAGTTCCACGTCGGGTGAGCAGTTCTTC. The full variable domain, completed using reference TRBV28 and TRBJ2-1, is DVKVTQSSRYLVKRTGEKVFLECVQDMDHENMFWYRQDPGLGLRLIYFSYDVKMKEKGDIPEGYSVSREKKERFSLILESASTNQTSMYLCASSSTSGEQFFGPGTRLTVL.

The chain combines TRBV18 with TRBJ1-2, with D possibly being TRBD1 (5 bases). CDR1 and CDR2 (germline): KGHSH, LQKENI. V lost 2 bases and J 8 bases, leaving 18 bases between the germline ends. This CDR3 is 15 amino acids long. The CDR3 DNA is TGTGCCAGCTCACCAGGGGGACTAGGGTCTGACGGCTACACCTTC. This translates into CASSPGGLGSDGYTF.

The CDR3 nucleotides are TGCGCCAGCAGCCACGGGACCTTAGGGGAAAAACTGTTTTTT. Amino acid sequence: CASSHGTLGEKLFF. The chain carries TRBV5-1 and TRBJ1-4; D is possibly TRBD1 (5 bases). The CDR3 contains 14 residues. The V end was cut by 4 bases, the J end by 8 bases, with 15 bases between. Germline V gene sequence: CDR1 SGHRS, CDR2 YFSETQ.

There are a few counts of this clone. V and J are TRBV2 and TRBJ2-7; TRBD1 or TRBD2 may be the D gene (5 bases each). The germline gives CDR1 SNHLY, CDR2 FYNNEI. This CDR3 is built from 13 residues. Trimming took off 1 base at V and 5 bases at J, with 9 bases between the two ends. DNA for the CDR3: TGTGCCAGCAGTGAAGTTTTGGGGGACGAGCAGTACTTC. It yields the protein CASSEVLGDEQYF. Full variable domain (outside the CDR3, taken from reference TRBV2 and TRBJ2-7): EPEVTQTPSHQVTQMGQEVILRCVPISNHLYFYWYRQILGQKVEFLVSFYNNEISEKSEIFDDQFSVERPDGSNFTLKIRSTKLEDSAMYFCASSEVLGDEQYFGPGTRLTVT.

The V call is TRBV28, the J call TRBJ2-3, with 11 positions matching TRBD2. Germline V lookup: CDR1 MDHEN, CDR2 SYDVKM. The CDR3 consists of 16 residues. V gave up 5 bases and J gave up 1 base; unmatched junction bases: 5. The CDR3 reads CASSTGTSGGTDTQYF. The CDR3 DNA sequence: TGTGCCAGCAGTACAGGGACTAGCGGAGGCACAGATACGCAGTATTTT.

The genes are TRBV5-1 and TRBJ1-1, with a tentative D call TRBD1 (6 bases). Germline assignment: CDR1 SGHRS and CDR2 YFSETQ. V was trimmed by 8 bases and J by 6 bases, leaving 17 bases between them. The CDR3 is 13 residues long. The CDR3 protein is CASCWDTQAEAFF. The CDR3 DNA sequence: TGCGCCAGTTGTTGGGACACACAGGCTGAAGCTTTCTTT.

Concerning this clone itself: Different DNA sequences within this sample yield the same CDR3. This chain links TRBV18 with TRBJ2-5; D may be TRBD1 or TRBD2 (5 bases each). CDR1 is KGHSH, CDR2 LQKENI, per germline. V lost 2 bases, J lost 5 bases, and 9 bases lay in between. The CDR3 runs 13 residues. The CDR3 loop is CASSPGGGETQYF. In nucleotides, the CDR3 is TGTGCCAGCTCACCAGGGGGTGGTGAGACCCAGTACTTC.

V gene TRBV4-3 combines with J gene TRBJ2-1, with D possibly matching TRBD2 (6 bases). V lost 0 bases, J lost 4 bases, and 10 bases lay in between. The germline V gene has CDR1 LGHNA and CDR2 YSLEER. The CDR3 is 15 amino acids. CDR3 coding DNA: TGCGCCAGCAGCCAAGATCGCGGGATTTACAATGAGCAGTTCTTC. Its translation is CASSQDRGIYNEQFF.

Points on this clone: Other DNA sequences in this sample translate to the same CDR3. The V call is TRBV6-5, the J call TRBJ2-1; no clear D. The V gene's germline CDR1 is MNHEY and CDR2 SVGAGI. CDR3 length: 13 amino acids. V dropped 6 bases and J dropped 4 bases, with 10 bases sitting between them. In DNA form, the CDR3 reads TGTGCCAGCAGCCGGAGAGCGTACAATGAGCAGTTCTTC. Translation: CASSRRAYNEQFF.

The J gene is TRBJ2-5, the V gene TRBV6-5; TRBD2 matches 10 bases. Looked up from germline, CDR1 is MNHEY and CDR2 is SVGAGI. The length of the CDR3 is 15 residues. V gave up 6 bases and J gave up 5 bases; unmatched junction bases: 9. The CDR3 is CASSPAGTSEETQYF. CDR3 bases: TGTGCCAGCAGCCCGGCGGGGACTAGCGAGGAGACCCAGTACTTC.

In this sample, this clone turned up a few times. The V call is TRBV29-1, the J call TRBJ2-7, with D unresolved. Trimming removed 5 bases from V and 2 bases from J, with 10 bases in between. The CDR3 covers 12 residues. The germline V gene encodes CDR1 SQVTM and CDR2 ANQGSEA. The CDR3 is CSVLTGPYEQYF. The CDR3 DNA sequence: TGCAGCGTTTTAACCGGTCCCTACGAGCAGTACTTC.

The rearrangement joins TRBV7-9 to TRBJ2-1; 14 bases are shared with TRBD2. The CDR3 totals 17 residues. Germline CDR1 SEHNR, CDR2 FQNEAQ (reference sequence). With V trimmed by 2 bases and J by 9 bases, 9 bases remained unmatched. The CDR3 protein is CASSLWSGTSGRGEQFF. The CDR3 DNA is TGTGCCAGCAGCTTATGGTCTGGGACTAGCGGGAGAGGTGAGCAGTTCTTC.

The V and J genes are TRBV5-1 and TRBJ2-5, with 8 nucleotides matching TRBD2. V shed 0 bases and J 1 base; nucleotides not matched to a gene: 5. This CDR3 has 16 residues. Germline loops: CDR1 SGHRS, CDR2 YFSETQ. The CDR3 protein is CASSLAGRGVQETQYF. The CDR3 DNA reads as TGCGCCAGCAGCTTGGCCGGGCGGGGGGTCCAAGAGACCCAGTACTTC.

The rearrangement joins TRBV4-1 to TRBJ1-2; the D is unclear. Trimming stripped 0 bases from V and 3 bases from J, with 17 bases between. This CDR3 comprises 17 residues. Germline V gene sequence: CDR1 MGHRA, CDR2 YSYEKL. The CDR3 spells CASSQDHLQTYDYGYTF. In DNA, the CDR3 is TGCGCCAGCAGCCAAGACCACCTTCAGACATATGACTATGGCTACACCTTC.

The table lists this clone with a count of one. The rearrangement uses TRBV29-1 and TRBJ2-5, with D tentatively TRBD2 (7 bases). The V end lost 4 bases, the J end lost 5 bases, and 11 bases lay between the germline ends. Germline assignment: CDR1 SQVTM and CDR2 ANQGSEA. The CDR3 is made up of 12 amino acids. This CDR3 is CSVAGRGETQYF. The CDR3 coding sequence is TGCAGCGTTGCGGGGAGGGGGGAGACCCAGTACTTC.

This clone was seen just once. The chain joins TRBV7-9 to TRBJ2-1; 7 nucleotides match TRBD1. The CDR3 extends over 14 amino acids. Germline-derived CDR1 and CDR2 are SEHNR and FQNEAQ (reference sequence). The V segment lost 1 base and the J segment 6 bases; nucleotides outside the gene matches: 3. CDR3 protein: CASSLGDRFNEQFF. The DNA of the CDR3 is TGTGCCAGCAGCTTAGGGGACAGATTCAATGAGCAGTTCTTC.

The rearrangement joins TRBV28 to TRBJ1-4; 7 positions match TRBD1. CDR1 and CDR2 from the germline V gene are MDHEN and SYDVKM. V lost 3 bases and J lost 4; bases outside the gene matches: 5. CDR3 length equals 15 residues. The CDR3 region is CASSLGGQFNEKLFF. DNA for the CDR3: TGTGCCAGCAGTTTGGGGGGACAGTTTAATGAAAAACTGTTTTTT.